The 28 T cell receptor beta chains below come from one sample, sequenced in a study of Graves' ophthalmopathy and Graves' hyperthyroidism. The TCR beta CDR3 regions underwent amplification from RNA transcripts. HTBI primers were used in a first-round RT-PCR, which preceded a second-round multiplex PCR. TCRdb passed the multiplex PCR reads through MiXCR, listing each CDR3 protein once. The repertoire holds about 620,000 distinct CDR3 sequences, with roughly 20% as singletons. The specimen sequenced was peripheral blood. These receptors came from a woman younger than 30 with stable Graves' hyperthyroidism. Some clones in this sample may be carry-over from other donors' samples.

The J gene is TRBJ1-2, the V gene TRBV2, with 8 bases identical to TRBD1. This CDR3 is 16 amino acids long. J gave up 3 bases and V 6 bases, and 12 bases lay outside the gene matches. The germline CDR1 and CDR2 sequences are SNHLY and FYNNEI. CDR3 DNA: TGTGCCAGCAGCGAGACCCGGGACAGGCCGGACTATGGCTACACCTTC. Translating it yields CASSETRDRPDYGYTF. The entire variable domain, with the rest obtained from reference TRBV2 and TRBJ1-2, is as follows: EPEVTQTPSHQVTQMGQEVILRCVPISNHLYFYWYRQILGQKVEFLVSFYNNEISEKSEIFDDQFSVERPDGSNFTLKIRSTKLEDSAMYFCASSETRDRPDYGYTFGSGTRLTVV.

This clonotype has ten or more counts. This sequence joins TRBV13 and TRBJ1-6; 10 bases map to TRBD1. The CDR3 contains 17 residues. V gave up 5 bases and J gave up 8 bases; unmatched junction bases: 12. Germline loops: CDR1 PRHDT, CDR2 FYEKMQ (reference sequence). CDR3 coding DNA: TGTGCCAGCAGCCTGTTTCGGGACAGGGGTTCTGATTCACCCCTCCACTTT. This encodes CASSLFRDRGSDSPLHF.

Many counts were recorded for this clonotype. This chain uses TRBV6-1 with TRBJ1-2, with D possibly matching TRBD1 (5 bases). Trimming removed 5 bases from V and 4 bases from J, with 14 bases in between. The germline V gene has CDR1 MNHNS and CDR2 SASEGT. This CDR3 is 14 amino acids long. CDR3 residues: CASSQTGGPYGYTF. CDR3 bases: TGTGCCAGCAGTCAAACGGGGGGACCCTATGGCTACACCTTC.

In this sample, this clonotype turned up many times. The CDR3 DNA sequence: TGTGCCAGCAGTTACTCGATGGGGAGCGGCTACACCTTC. It yields the protein CASSYSMGSGYTF. The chain employs TRBV6-2 or TRBV6-3 and TRBJ1-2, with D hard to call. Germline-derived CDR1 and CDR2 are MNHEY and SVGEGT. The CDR3 contains 13 residues. V gave up 0 bases and J gave up 8 bases, with 10 bases separating them.

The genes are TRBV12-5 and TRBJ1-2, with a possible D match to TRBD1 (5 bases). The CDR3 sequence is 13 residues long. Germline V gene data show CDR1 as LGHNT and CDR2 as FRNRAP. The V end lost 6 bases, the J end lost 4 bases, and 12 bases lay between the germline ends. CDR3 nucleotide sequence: TGTGCTAGTGGGGCCCAGGGCCCCTATGGCTACACCTTC. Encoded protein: CASGAQGPYGYTF.

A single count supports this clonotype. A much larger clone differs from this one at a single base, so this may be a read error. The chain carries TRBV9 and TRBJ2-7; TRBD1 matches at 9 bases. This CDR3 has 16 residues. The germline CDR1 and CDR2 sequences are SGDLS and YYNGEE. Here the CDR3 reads CTSSVTFRDRVHEQYF. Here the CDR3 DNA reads TGTACCAGCAGCGTAACGTTCCGGGACAGGGTCCACGAGCAGTACTTC. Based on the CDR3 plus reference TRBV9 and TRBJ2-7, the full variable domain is DSGVTQTPKHLITATGQRVTLRCSPRSGDLSVYWYQQSLDQGLQFLIQYYNGEERAKGNILERFSAQQFPDLHSELNLSSLELGDSALYFCTSSVTFRDRVHEQYFGPGTRLTVT.

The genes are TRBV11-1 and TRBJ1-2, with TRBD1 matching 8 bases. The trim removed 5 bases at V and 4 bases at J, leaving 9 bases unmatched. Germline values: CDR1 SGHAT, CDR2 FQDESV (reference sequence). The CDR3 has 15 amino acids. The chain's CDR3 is CASSESGGAGYGYTF. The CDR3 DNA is TGTGCCAGCAGCGAATCAGGGGGCGCCGGCTATGGCTACACCTTC.

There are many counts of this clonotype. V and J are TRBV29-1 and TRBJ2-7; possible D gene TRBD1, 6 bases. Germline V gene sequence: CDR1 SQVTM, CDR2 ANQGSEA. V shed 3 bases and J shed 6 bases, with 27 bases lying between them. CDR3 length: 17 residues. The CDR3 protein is CSVDLSTGGGLGCEQYF. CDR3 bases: TGCAGCGTTGATTTGAGTACGGGTGGGGGCCTAGGATGCGAGCAGTACTTC.

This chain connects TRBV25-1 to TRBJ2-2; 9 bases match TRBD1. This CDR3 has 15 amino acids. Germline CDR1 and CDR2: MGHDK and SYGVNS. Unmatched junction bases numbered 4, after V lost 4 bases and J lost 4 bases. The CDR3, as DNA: TGTGCCAGCAGTGCCGGGACAGGGTTCACCGGGGAGCTGTTTTTT. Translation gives CASSAGTGFTGELFF. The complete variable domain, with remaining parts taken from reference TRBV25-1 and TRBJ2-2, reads EADIYQTPRYLVIGTGKKITLECSQTMGHDKMYWYQQDPGMELHLIHYSYGVNSTEKGDLSSESTVSRIRTEHFPLTLESARPSHTSQYLCASSAGTGFTGELFFGEGSRLTVL.

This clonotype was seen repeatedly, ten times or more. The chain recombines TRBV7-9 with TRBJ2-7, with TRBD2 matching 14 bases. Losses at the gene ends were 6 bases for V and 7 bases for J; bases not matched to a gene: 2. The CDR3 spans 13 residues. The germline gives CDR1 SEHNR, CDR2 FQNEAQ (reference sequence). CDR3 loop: CASRGLAGDEQYF. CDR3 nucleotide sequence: TGTGCCAGCAGGGGACTAGCGGGAGATGAGCAGTACTTC.

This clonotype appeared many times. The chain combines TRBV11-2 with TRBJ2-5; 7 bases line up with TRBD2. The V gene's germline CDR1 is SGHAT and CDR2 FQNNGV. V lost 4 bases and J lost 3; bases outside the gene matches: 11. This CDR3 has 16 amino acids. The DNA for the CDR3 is TGTGCCAGCAGCTCCCGAATACTGGCGGGGGAAGAGACCCAGTACTTC. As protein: CASSSRILAGEETQYF.

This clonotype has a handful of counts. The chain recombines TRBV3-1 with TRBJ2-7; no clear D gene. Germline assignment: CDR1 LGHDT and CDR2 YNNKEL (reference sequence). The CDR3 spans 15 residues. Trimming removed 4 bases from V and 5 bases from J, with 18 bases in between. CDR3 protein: CASSLTGQGSDEQYF. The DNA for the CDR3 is TGTGCCAGCAGCCTAACCGGGCAAGGGTCGGACGAGCAGTACTTC.

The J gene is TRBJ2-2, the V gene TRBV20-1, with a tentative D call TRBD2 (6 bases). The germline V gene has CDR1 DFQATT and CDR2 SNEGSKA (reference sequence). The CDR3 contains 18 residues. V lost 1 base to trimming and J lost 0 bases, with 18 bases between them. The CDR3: CSARVIPKGLTNTGELFF. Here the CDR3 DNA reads TGCAGTGCTAGAGTTATACCCAAGGGACTTACGAACACCGGGGAGCTGTTTTTT.

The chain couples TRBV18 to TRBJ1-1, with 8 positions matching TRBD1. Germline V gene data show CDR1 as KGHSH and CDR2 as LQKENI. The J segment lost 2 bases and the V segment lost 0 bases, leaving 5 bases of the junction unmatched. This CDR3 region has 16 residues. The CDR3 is CASSPPIRGLNTEAFF. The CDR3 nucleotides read TGTGCCAGCTCACCACCGATCAGGGGGCTAAACACTGAAGCTTTCTTT.

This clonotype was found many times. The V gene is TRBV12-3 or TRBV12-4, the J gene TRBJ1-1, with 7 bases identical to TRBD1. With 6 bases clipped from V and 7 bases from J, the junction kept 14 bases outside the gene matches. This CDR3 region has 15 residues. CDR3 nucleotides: TGTGCCAGCAGCCCACGACAGGGTTTAAACTTTGAAGCTTTCTTT. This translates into CASSPRQGLNFEAFF.

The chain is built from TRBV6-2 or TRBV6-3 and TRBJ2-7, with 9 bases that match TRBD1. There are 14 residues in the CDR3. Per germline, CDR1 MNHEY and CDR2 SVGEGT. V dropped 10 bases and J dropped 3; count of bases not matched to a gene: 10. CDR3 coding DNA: TGTGCCACCCAGTACGAGACAGGGGGCTACGAGCAGTACTTC. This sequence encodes CATQYETGGYEQYF.

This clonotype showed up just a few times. CDR3 bases: TGCGCCAGCAGCCGGAACCCTTTAGGGGATTGGACTGAAGCTTTCTTT. Protein: CASSRNPLGDWTEAFF. The chain couples TRBV4-1 to TRBJ1-1; a weak D match, TRBD1 (5 bases). V lost 4 bases and J 5 bases, leaving 20 bases between the germline ends. Germline CDR1 is MGHRA and CDR2 is YSYEKL. The CDR3 extends over 16 amino acids.

CDR3 in amino acids: CASGLSVDPLRQYF. CDR3 in DNA: TGTGCAAGCGGATTATCGGTGGACCCTTTGAGGCAGTACTTC. This rearrangement joins TRBV6-5 to TRBJ2-7, with D possibly being TRBD2 (5 bases). Germline V gives CDR1 MNHEY, CDR2 SVGAGI. CDR3 length: 14 amino acids.

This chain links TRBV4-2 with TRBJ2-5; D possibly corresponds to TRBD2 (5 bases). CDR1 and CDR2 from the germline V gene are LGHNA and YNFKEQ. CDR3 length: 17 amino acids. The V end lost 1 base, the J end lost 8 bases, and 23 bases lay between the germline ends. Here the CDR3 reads CASSQGPSGSGIGTQYF. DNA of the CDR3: TGTGCCAGCAGCCAAGGACCCTCCGGGTCCGGGATCGGAACCCAGTACTTC.

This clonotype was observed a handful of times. DNA of the CDR3: TGTGCCAGCTCACCCGGACAGTATTTTTACGAGCAGTACTTC. It codes for CASSPGQYFYEQYF. This chain joins TRBV18 and TRBJ2-7, with a tentative D call TRBD1 (6 bases). This CDR3 is built from 14 residues. Germline loops: CDR1 KGHSH, CDR2 LQKENI. Trimming shortened V by 3 bases and J by 4 bases, and 13 bases separated the two germline ends.

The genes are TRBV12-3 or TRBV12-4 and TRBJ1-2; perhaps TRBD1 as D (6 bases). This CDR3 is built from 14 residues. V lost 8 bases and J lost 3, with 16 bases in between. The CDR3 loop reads CASVKEGVDYGYTF. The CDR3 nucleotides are TGTGCCAGCGTCAAGGAGGGGGTCGACTATGGCTACACCTTC.

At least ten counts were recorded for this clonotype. CDR3 in DNA: TGTGCCAGCAGCCAGGGGGCTAACACCGGGGAGCTGTTTTTT. Translated: CASSQGANTGELFF. The V and J genes are TRBV6-2 or TRBV6-3 and TRBJ2-2; 8 nucleotides align to TRBD1. The V segment lost 6 bases and the J segment 2 bases; nucleotides outside the gene matches: 2. CDR1 and CDR2 from the germline V gene are MNHEY and SVGEGT. This CDR3 contains 14 residues.

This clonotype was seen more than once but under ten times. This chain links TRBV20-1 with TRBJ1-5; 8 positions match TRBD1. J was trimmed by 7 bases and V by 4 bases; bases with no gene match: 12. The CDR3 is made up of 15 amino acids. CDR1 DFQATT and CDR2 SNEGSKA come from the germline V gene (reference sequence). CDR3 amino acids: CSAMRSPGGAQPQHF. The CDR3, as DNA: TGCAGTGCTATGCGATCCCCAGGGGGCGCCCAGCCCCAGCATTTT.

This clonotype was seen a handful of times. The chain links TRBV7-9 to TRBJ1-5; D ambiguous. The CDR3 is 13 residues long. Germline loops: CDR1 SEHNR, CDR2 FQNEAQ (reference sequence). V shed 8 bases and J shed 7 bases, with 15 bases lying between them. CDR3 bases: TGTGCCAGCGGATCAGAGGGCGGCCAGCCCCAGCATTTT. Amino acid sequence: CASGSEGGQPQHF.

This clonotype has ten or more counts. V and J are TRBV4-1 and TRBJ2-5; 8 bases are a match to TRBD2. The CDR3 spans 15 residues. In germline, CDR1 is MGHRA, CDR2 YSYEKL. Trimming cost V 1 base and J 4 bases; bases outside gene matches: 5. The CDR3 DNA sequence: TGCGCCAGCAGCCAAGTCGTGCTAGCGGGAGAGACCCAGTACTTC. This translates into CASSQVVLAGETQYF.

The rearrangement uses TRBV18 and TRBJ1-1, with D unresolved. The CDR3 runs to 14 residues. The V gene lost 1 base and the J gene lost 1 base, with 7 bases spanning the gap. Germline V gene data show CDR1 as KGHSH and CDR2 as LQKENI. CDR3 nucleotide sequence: TGTGCCAGCTCACCACTCTACGGGAACACTGAAGCTTTCTTT. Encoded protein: CASSPLYGNTEAFF.

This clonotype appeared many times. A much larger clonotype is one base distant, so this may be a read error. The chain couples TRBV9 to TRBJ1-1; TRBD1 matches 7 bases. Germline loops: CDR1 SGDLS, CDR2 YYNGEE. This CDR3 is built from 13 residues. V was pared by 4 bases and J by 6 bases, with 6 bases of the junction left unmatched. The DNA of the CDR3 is TGTGCCAGCAGCACCGACAGGGACGCTGAAGCTTTCTTT. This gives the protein CASSTDRDAEAFF.

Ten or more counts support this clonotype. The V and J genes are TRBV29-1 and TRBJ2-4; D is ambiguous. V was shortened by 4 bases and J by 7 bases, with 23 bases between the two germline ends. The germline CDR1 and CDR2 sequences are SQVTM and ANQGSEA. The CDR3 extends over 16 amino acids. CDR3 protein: CSVGSRQAYDHNIQYF. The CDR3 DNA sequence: TGCAGCGTTGGGAGCCGACAAGCATATGACCATAACATTCAGTACTTC.